The 5 T cell receptor beta chains below were found in one sample sequenced in a study of vaccination and CD4 T cells after COVID-19. TCRdb called the PCR reads again in MiXCR, with one record for every CDR3 protein. Among approximately 23,000 distinct CDR3 sequences listed, 45% to 65% were seen once. The sample consisted of CD4+ T cells from blood, taken before SARS-CoV-2 vaccination. The receptors derive from a human donor who had recovered from COVID-19.

In its sample, this clonotype was seen a few times. CDR3 loop: CSAQTGQPQETQYF. CDR3 DNA sequence: TGCAGTGCCCAAACGGGACAGCCCCAAGAGACCCAGTACTTC. The chain recombines TRBV20-1 with TRBJ2-5; TRBD1 aligns across 7 bases. Germline V CDR1 and CDR2: DFQATT, SNEGSKA (reference sequence). The CDR3 extends over 14 amino acids. Unmatched junction bases numbered 8, after V lost 6 bases and J lost 1 base.

This clonotype was observed a few times. The V gene is TRBV30, the J gene TRBJ2-5, with D possibly being TRBD1 or TRBD2 (5 bases each). The V end was cut by 8 bases, the J end by 5 bases, with 15 bases between. This CDR3 is 12 amino acids long. Germline-derived CDR1 and CDR2 are GTSNPN and SVGIG (reference sequence). The CDR3 DNA reads as TGTGCCCTACTCGGGGACGGGGAGACCCAGTACTTC. Translated, it gives CALLGDGETQYF.

V usage is TRBV7-3 and J usage is TRBJ2-2; 7 positions agree with TRBD2. Germline V gene lookup returns CDR1 SGHTA and CDR2 FQGTGA. This CDR3 contains 18 residues. Trimming cost V 2 bases and J 4 bases; bases outside gene matches: 13. CDR3 in DNA: TGTGCCAGCAGCTTACCCGCGGGAGCCGGAGGTGGCACCGGGGAGCTGTTTTTT. Its protein product is CASSLPAGAGGGTGELFF.

This chain connects TRBV19 to TRBJ2-7; no clear D. Germline V gene data show CDR1 as LNHDA and CDR2 as SQIVND (reference sequence). This CDR3 has 14 residues. V was clipped by 1 base and J by 3 bases, with 10 bases between them. CDR3 in amino acids: CASSIGGRLYEQYF. The CDR3 coding sequence is TGTGCCAGTAGTATAGGAGGCAGGCTCTACGAGCAGTACTTC.

The J gene is TRBJ1-5, the V gene TRBV5-6; D unresolved. Deletions cut 0 bases from V and 4 bases from J, with 11 bases between. Per germline, CDR1 SGHDT and CDR2 YYEEEE. The length of the CDR3 is 15 residues. CDR3 amino acids: CASSLGTEPNQPQHF. CDR3 sequence (DNA): TGTGCCAGCAGCTTGGGCACAGAACCTAATCAGCCCCAGCATTTT. Full variable domain (outside the CDR3, taken from reference TRBV5-6 and TRBJ1-5): DAGVTQSPTHLIKTRGQQVTLRCSPKSGHDTVSWYQQALGQGPQFIFQYYEEEERQRGNFPDRFSGHQFPNYSSELNVNALLLGDSALYLCASSLGTEPNQPQHFGDGTRLSIL.